The next 3 T cell receptor beta chains were all read from a single sample in a study of vaccination and CD4 T cells after COVID-19 (dated by TCRdb to 2021 to 2024). The method behind the library was PCR. Sequencer: Illumina iSeq 100. DNA from cultured CD4+ T cells underwent TCR sequencing with the Oncomine TCR Beta short-read assay at the Johns Hopkins FTIC core. Through fastp at Q25 and MiXCR, TCRdb rebuilt clones from the public reads, retaining in-frame beta chains. Rows merge per CDR3 protein into single entries with the most common DNA and genes. Within this sample are roughly 16,000 distinct CDR3 sequences, with less than 65% of them counted one time only. The ten biggest clones cover around 33% of the sample. These TCRs are of unknown antigen specificity. This specimen's treatment or condition label, interpreted: roughly 11-day PBMC culture with coronavirus spike peptide pools or control peptides (ViraFEST assay).

The source was cultured CD4+ T cells from blood, collected after SARS-CoV-2 vaccination. The receptors here all came from a human donor with COVID-19.

The V and J genes are TRBV9 and TRBJ2-7; D is perhaps TRBD1 (5 bases). The CDR3 has 14 amino acids. Per germline, CDR1 SGDLS and CDR2 YYNGEE. The V end lost 0 bases, the J end lost 7 bases, and 14 bases lay between the germline ends. The CDR3: CASSVVDSPGEQYF. The CDR3 DNA reads TGTGCCAGCAGCGTAGTTGACAGCCCTGGGGAGCAGTACTTC.

The chain is built from TRBV20-1 and TRBJ1-6; D gene ambiguous. Per germline, CDR1 DFQATT and CDR2 SNEGSKA (reference sequence). The V end lost 3 bases, the J end lost 7 bases, and 13 bases lay between the germline ends. CDR3 length equals 14 residues. The CDR3 region has the DNA TGCAGTGCTAGGGCGGGTGGGAGAAATTCACCCCTCCACTTT. Translated: CSARAGGRNSPLHF.

This clonotype was picked up a small number of times. The J gene is TRBJ1-2, the V gene TRBV2; the D is unclear. V was trimmed by 7 bases and J by 6 bases, leaving 3 bases between them. The CDR3 consists of 9 residues. The V gene's germline CDR1 is SNHLY and CDR2 FYNNEI. The CDR3, as DNA: TGTGCCAGCATGAATGGCTACACCTTC. As protein: CASMNGYTF.